This is a list of T cell receptor beta chains from one sample in a study of shared clonotypes between healthy human individuals. Sequencing was performed with immunoSEQ multiplex PCR; in TCRdb, only in-frame clones are kept and a portion is missing. The table includes approximately 1,500,000 clones, 95% to 97% detected once. The sequencing input was naive CD4+ T cells sorted from blood. These receptors originate from a man aged 30 to 39 in good health. CDR3s include the opening cysteine and the closing phenylalanine or tryptophan. The D gene is left open where the match is weak. The size entry is marked missing in some rows and otherwise reads once, few, many or a size class.

clone_size,j_call,v_call,d_call,cdr3_nt,cdr3_aa
.,TRBJ2-2,TRBV15,TRBD2,TGTGCCACCAGCAGAGATCTCCTAGCGGGAGCTAGCGGGGAGCTGTTTTTT,CATSRDLLAGASGELFF
.,TRBJ1-6,TRBV5-1,.,TGCGCCAGCAGCTTGGCTGCAGGGCATTCACCCCTCCACTTT,CASSLAAGHSPLHF
.,TRBJ2-7,TRBV7-9,.,TGTGCCAGCAGCCGGGGGCCGGGAGGTGACTCCTACGAGCAGTACTTC,CASSRGPGGDSYEQYF
.,TRBJ2-7,TRBV11-2,.,TGTGCCAGCAGCTTAACCCAGCCGGCCTACGAGCAGTACTTC,CASSLTQPAYEQYF
.,TRBJ2-7,TRBV27,TRBD1,TGTGCCAGCACCGTTAGTTGGACAGGGGGAGGCGAGCAGTACTTC,CASTVSWTGGGEQYF
.,TRBJ1-3,TRBV19,.,TGTGCCAGTAGTATAGACCCAACCCCCTATCTTACGAAGGGAAACACCATATATTTT,CASSIDPTPYLTKGNTIYF
.,TRBJ1-5,TRBV28,.,TGTGCCAGCAGCTGGGGGCGCGTCAATCAGCCCCAGCATTTT,CASSWGRVNQPQHF
.,TRBJ1-5,TRBV28,TRBD1,TGTGCCAGCAGTTACTCAGGGGGGAGTCAGCCCCAGCATTTT,CASSYSGGSQPQHF
.,TRBJ2-2,TRBV27,.,TGTGCCAGCAGTTCAGAAATGACTATTCCTGGGGCCGGGGAGCTGTTTTTT,CASSSEMTIPGAGELFF
once,TRBJ2-2,TRBV9,TRBD2,TGTGCCAGCAGCGTAGGCGGGAGATCCACCGGGGAGCTGTTTTTT,CASSVGGRSTGELFF
.,TRBJ2-1,TRBV7-2,TRBD2,TGTGCCAGCAGCTTACGGCGGGAGGGTAATGAGCAGTTCTTC,CASSLRREGNEQFF
.,TRBJ2-3,TRBV9,.,TGTGCCAGCAGCGTACAGGGGGGCGGGATGACCACAGATACGCAGTATTTT,CASSVQGGGMTTDTQYF
.,TRBJ2-3,TRBV7-2,.,TGTGCCAGCAGGAGAATTACCACAGATACGCAGTATTTT,CASRRITTDTQYF
.,TRBJ1-5,TRBV6-5,.,TGTGCCAGCGGGACTAGACAGAATCAGCCCCAGCATTTT,CASGTRQNQPQHF
once,TRBJ1-2,TRBV27,.,TGTGCCAGTTCGTTGGGTGCCTTTGGCTATGGCTACACCTTC,CASSLGAFGYGYTF
.,TRBJ2-1,TRBV5-1,TRBD2,TGCGCCAGCAGCTTACCGGGACTAGCGGGACACAGCTCCTACAATGAGCAGTTCTTC,CASSLPGLAGHSSYNEQFF
.,TRBJ2-7,TRBV2,TRBD1,TGTGCCAGCAGATCCCCAGGGGGCGGCGAGCAGTACTTC,CASRSPGGGEQYF
.,TRBJ2-1,TRBV28,.,TGTGCCAGCAGCCCTGGGGTAGGAGTAAAGTTCTTC,CASSPGVGVKFF
.,TRBJ2-5,TRBV6-1,TRBD1,TGTGCCAGCAGTGCCCGCGTTACAGGGGGCCCCCCCCAAGAGACCCAGTACTTC,CASSARVTGGPPQETQYF
.,TRBJ2-7,TRBV15,.,TGTGCCACCAGCAGGGACTCCTCCTACGAGCAGTACTTC,CATSRDSSYEQYF
.,TRBJ2-1,TRBV7-9,.,TGTGCCAGCAGCTCGGGGGCCGGTGAGCAGTTCTTC,CASSSGAGEQFF
.,TRBJ2-7,TRBV5-6,TRBD1,TGTGCCAGCAGCCTACAGGGGTTAACCTACGAGCAGTACTTC,CASSLQGLTYEQYF
.,TRBJ2-5,TRBV9,.,TGTGCCAGCAGCGTCGTAGGCCAAGAGACCCAGTACTTC,CASSVVGQETQYF
few,TRBJ1-4,TRBV28,.,TGTGCCAGCAGTCCTCCCCCAGGAGCAGGAGTTGAAAAACTGTTTTTT,CASSPPPGAGVEKLFF
.,TRBJ2-7,TRBV9,TRBD1,TGTGCCAGCAGCGAGGGCCAGGGGGCATTCTACGAGCAGTACTTC,CASSEGQGAFYEQYF
.,TRBJ1-5,TRBV25-1,.,TGTGCCAGCAGTCATTTGAATCAGCCCCAGCATTTT,CASSHLNQPQHF
.,TRBJ1-2,TRBV7-2,.,TGTGCCAGCAGCCCCCAAGAAAACTATGGCTACACCTTC,CASSPQENYGYTF
.,TRBJ2-7,TRBV27,.,TGTGCCAGCAGTTTTCTGCTCTCCTACGAGCAGTACTTC,CASSFLLSYEQYF
.,TRBJ1-1,TRBV2,.,TGTGCCAGCAGTCAACAATCCCCGGGCACTGAAGCTTTCTTT,CASSQQSPGTEAFF
.,TRBJ1-1,TRBV19,.,TGTGCCAGTAGTATCCGGGGGATTATCGACACTGAAGCTTTCTTT,CASSIRGIIDTEAFF
.,TRBJ2-1,TRBV5-1,TRBD1,TGCGCCAGCAGCTCCACACTGACAGGGGGCGGCCAGTTCTTC,CASSSTLTGGGQFF
.,TRBJ2-1,TRBV7-8,TRBD2,TGTGCCAGCAGCTCTACGAAGGCATCCGGGACTAGCGGGAGCAATGAGCAGTTCTTC,CASSSTKASGTSGSNEQFF
.,TRBJ2-3,TRBV11-2,.,TGTGCCAGCAGCCTCCGGGGGACCCCCACAGATACGCAGTATTTT,CASSLRGTPTDTQYF
.,TRBJ2-2,TRBV7-7,.,TGTGCTAGCAGCTTACGAGTGGGGCGGGAGAACACCGGGGAGCTGTTTTTT,CASSLRVGRENTGELFF
few,TRBJ2-5,TRBV5-1,TRBD2,TGCGCCAGCAGCCCGGGGGGAAACATACAAGAGACCCAGTACTTC,CASSPGGNIQETQYF
.,TRBJ2-1,TRBV10-3,.,TGTGCCATCAATAAACAGAGCTTGGAGGAGCAGTTCTTC,CAINKQSLEEQFF
few,TRBJ2-1,TRBV18,TRBD2,TGTGCCAGCTCACGGTTAGCGGGAGTTCAAAATGAGCAGTTCTTC,CASSRLAGVQNEQFF